The 14 T cell receptor beta chains given below trace back to one sample, sequenced in a study of CD8+CD57+ T cells in acquired aplastic anemia. TCR beta VDJ combinations and CDR3 sequences were profiled from genomic DNA. TCRdb itself ran the reads through MiXCR, one entry per CDR3 protein. The sample lists hundreds of thousands of distinct CDR3 sequences, 60% to 80% occurring once. Sequencing used sorted CD4+, CD8+, or CD8+CD57+ T cells (not recorded which) from PBMCs. The receptor set was obtained from a human donor in good health, serving as a control.

This clonotype was observed a single time. This rearrangement joins TRBV10-3 to TRBJ1-6, with D possibly matching TRBD1 (5 bases). The germline gives CDR1 ENHRY, CDR2 SYGVKD. The CDR3 totals 14 residues. The V end lost 2 bases, the J end lost 8 bases, and 10 bases lay between the germline ends. CDR3 sequence: CAISEAGRDSPLHF. The CDR3 DNA reads as TGTGCCATCAGTGAGGCAGGGAGAGATTCACCCCTCCACTTT.

About this clonotype: One end of the junction fails to match germline, which may point to a read error. The rearrangement links TRBV5-1 to TRBJ2-1, with a tentative D call TRBD1 (6 bases). Looked up from germline, CDR1 is SGHRS and CDR2 is YFSETQ. This CDR3 is built from 13 residues. This CDR3 reads CASSHLQGAEQFF. Written as DNA, the CDR3 is TGTGCCAGCAGCCACTTACAGGGCGCTGAGCAGTTCTTC. The entire variable domain, with the rest obtained from reference TRBV5-1 and TRBJ2-1, is as follows: KAGVTQTPRYLIKTRGQQVTLSCSPISGHRSVSWYQQTPGQGLQFLFEYFSETQRNKGNFPGRFSGRQFSNSRSEMNVSTLELGDSALYLCASSHLQGAEQFFGPGTRLTVL.

This rearrangement joins TRBV9 to TRBJ1-6; no reliable D call. The V end was cut by 0 bases, the J end by 17 bases, with 24 bases between. The CDR3 contains 16 residues. In germline, CDR1 is SGDLS, CDR2 YYNGEE. CDR3 sequence reads: CASSVDGMNTEAFFHF. The CDR3 DNA is TGTGCCAGCAGCGTAGACGGAATGAACACTGAAGCTTTCTTCCACTTT.

Remarks on this clonotype: A read error may explain this, as a much larger clone is one base away. The V gene is TRBV12-3 or TRBV12-4, the J gene TRBJ2-5; no firm D call. The CDR3 sequence is 15 residues long. The CDR3 DNA reads as TGTGCCAGCAGTTTAGGTATGGCGTACCAAGGGACCCAGTACTTC. This sequence encodes CASSLGMAYQGTQYF.

About this clonotype: A much bigger clone sits one base away, suggesting this may be a read error. The gene calls are TRBV2 and TRBJ1-1; no clear D. CDR1 is SNHLY and CDR2 is FYNNEI in the germline V gene. Trimming cost V 6 bases and J 3 bases, with 11 bases left between them. The CDR3 is 13 amino acids. CDR3 nucleotides: TGTGCCAGCAGCTCATACATGGACACTGAAGCTTTCTTT. It specifies CASSSYMDTEAFF.

The chain combines TRBV20-1 with TRBJ2-5, with D tentatively TRBD1 (6 bases). V lost 4 bases and J lost 7, with 13 bases in between. Germline V gene data show CDR1 as DFQATT and CDR2 as SNEGSKA (reference sequence). The CDR3 consists of 12 residues. The CDR3 is CSATGQPATQYF. CDR3 DNA: TGCAGTGCTACAGGACAGCCAGCGACCCAGTACTTC.

This clonotype occurred many times. The rearrangement links TRBV30 to TRBJ1-1, with TRBD1 as a possible D gene (6 bases). The V and J ends lost 0 bases and 5 bases respectively, with 10 bases between them. This CDR3 region has 13 residues. Germline CDR1 and CDR2: GTSNPN and SVGIG (reference sequence). Here the CDR3 DNA reads TGTGCCTGGAGTGTCCAGGGGCAGACTGAAGCTTTCTTT. As protein: CAWSVQGQTEAFF.

This chain connects TRBV5-4 to TRBJ2-1; D may be TRBD1 or TRBD2 (6 bases each). This CDR3 has 15 residues. Looked up from germline, CDR1 is SGHNT and CDR2 is YYREEE (reference sequence). Trimming removed 4 bases at V and 3 bases at J, with 14 bases between. CDR3 DNA: TGTGCCAGCAGCGTCCGGGGGCCGGACTACAATGAGCAGTTCTTC. It encodes CASSVRGPDYNEQFF.

This chain connects TRBV9 to TRBJ1-5, with D possibly being TRBD1 (5 bases). The length of the CDR3 is 15 residues. The ends were cut back, 2 bases at V and 14 bases at J, with 23 bases in the middle. Germline loops: CDR1 SGDLS, CDR2 YYNGEE. The CDR3 sequence: CASSVGLRGRQTKHF. In DNA form, the CDR3 reads TGTGCCAGCAGCGTTGGGTTGCGGGGCAGGCAAACAAAGCATTTT. Complete variable domain (other parts from reference TRBV9 and TRBJ1-5): DSGVTQTPKHLITATGQRVTLRCSPRSGDLSVYWYQQSLDQGLQFLIQYYNGEERAKGNILERFSAQQFPDLHSELNLSSLELGDSALYFCASSVGLRGRQTKHFGDGTRLSIL.

About this clonotype: Germline is not matched at one junction end, which may reflect a read error. The rearrangement joins TRBV5-1 to TRBJ1-5; possible D gene TRBD1, 5 bases. Germline V gives CDR1 SGHRS, CDR2 YFSETQ. CDR3 length: 19 residues. In DNA, the CDR3 is TGTGCCAGCAGCTTAGGACTAGCGGGGGGAGGTTATGCCACAGATACGCAGCATTTT. It yields the protein CASSLGLAGGGYATDTQHF.

The genes are TRBV4-3 and TRBJ2-3; maybe TRBD2 (6 bases). Germline V CDR1 and CDR2: LGHNA, YSLEER. V was pared by 5 bases and J by 5 bases, with 14 bases between. The CDR3 contains 14 residues. The CDR3 nucleotides are TGCGCCAGCAGCGGCGGCGGGGAGATAGATACGCAGTATTTT. Protein: CASSGGGEIDTQYF.

This chain links TRBV10-1 with TRBJ2-5; 8 nucleotides align to TRBD2. The CDR3 runs 13 residues. J gave up 2 bases and V 9 bases, and 5 bases lay outside the gene matches. The germline V gene has CDR1 WNHNN and CDR2 SYGVQD (reference sequence). CDR3: CASASGPQETQYF. The CDR3 nucleotides are TGCGCCAGTGCTAGCGGGCCACAAGAGACCCAGTACTTC.

This clonotype was observed once. The chain recombines TRBV5-1 with TRBJ2-7; D assignment may be TRBD1 or TRBD2 (5 bases each). The DNA end is a closer match to TRBJ2-5, so the J assignment may be wrong. Germline values: CDR1 SGHRS, CDR2 YFSETQ. This CDR3 spans 15 amino acids. The CDR3 bases are TGCGCCAGCAGCTTGGATAGGGGCGAGGGAGAGACCCAGTACTTC. It is translated as CASSLDRGEGETQYF.

This chain joins TRBV12-3 or TRBV12-4 and TRBJ1-6, with a tentative D call TRBD1 (5 bases). CDR3 length equals 16 residues. Deletions cut 6 bases from V and 6 bases from J, with 18 bases between. For the CDR3, the DNA is TGTGCCAGCAGCTACGCTCCGCAGGGCCTTAATTCACCCCTCCACTTT. Protein: CASSYAPQGLNSPLHF.